This T cell receptor beta chain was observed in a study of T cells in localized non-small cell lung cancer. Notes on the study in general: Adjacent lung had a median about 60 of the 100 largest tumor clones. Uninvolved adjacent lung, not tumor, had the highest T cell clonality. Density of T cells in blood, when higher, went with longer overall survival.

V lost 6 bases to trimming and J lost 7 bases, with 22 bases between them. CDR3 length: 16 amino acids. Per the germline V gene, CDR1 is MDHEN and CDR2 is SYDVKM. Points on this clone: Its antigen remains unknown.

Measured with immunoSEQ multiplex PCR; TCRdb has only the in-frame clones, and not every one. Of approximately 11,000 clones in the sample, 90% are singletons; the top ten hold roughly 15%. V usage is TRBV28 and J usage is TRBJ2-1, with D possibly being TRBD1 or TRBD2 (5 bases each). The starting material was peripheral blood, obtained before any cancer treatment. The sequence derives from a male donor at least 60 years old with stage III lung adenocarcinoma. The CDR3: CASSPSGRGGTNEQFF. DNA for the CDR3: TGTGCCAGCAGCCCCTCTGGGCGTGGGGGTACGAATGAGCAGTTCTTC.